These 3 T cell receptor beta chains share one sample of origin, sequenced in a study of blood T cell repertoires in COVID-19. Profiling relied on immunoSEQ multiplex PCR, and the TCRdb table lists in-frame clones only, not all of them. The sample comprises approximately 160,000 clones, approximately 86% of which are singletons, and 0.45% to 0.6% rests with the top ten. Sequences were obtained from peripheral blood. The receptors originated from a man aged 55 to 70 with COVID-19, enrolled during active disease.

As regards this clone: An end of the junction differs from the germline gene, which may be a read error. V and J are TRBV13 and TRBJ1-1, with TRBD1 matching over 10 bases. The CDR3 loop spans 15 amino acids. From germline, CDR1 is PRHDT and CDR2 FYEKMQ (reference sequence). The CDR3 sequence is CASSLGQGTTWGFSF. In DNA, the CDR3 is TGTGCCAGCAGCTTGGGACAGGGGACCACCTGGGGGTTTTCTTTT.

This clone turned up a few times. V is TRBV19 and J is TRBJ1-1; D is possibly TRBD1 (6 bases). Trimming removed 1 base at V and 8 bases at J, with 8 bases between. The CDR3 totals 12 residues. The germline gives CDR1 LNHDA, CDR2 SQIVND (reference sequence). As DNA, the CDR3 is TGTGCCAGTAGTATAGGGACAGCGGAAGCTTTCTTT. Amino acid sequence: CASSIGTAEAFF.

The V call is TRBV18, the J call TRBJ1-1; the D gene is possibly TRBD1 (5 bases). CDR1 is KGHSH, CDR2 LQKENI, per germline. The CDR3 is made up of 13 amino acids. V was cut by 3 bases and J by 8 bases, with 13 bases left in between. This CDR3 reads CASSPSGAVEAFF. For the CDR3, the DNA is TGTGCCAGCTCACCGAGCGGGGCGGTGGAAGCTTTCTTT.